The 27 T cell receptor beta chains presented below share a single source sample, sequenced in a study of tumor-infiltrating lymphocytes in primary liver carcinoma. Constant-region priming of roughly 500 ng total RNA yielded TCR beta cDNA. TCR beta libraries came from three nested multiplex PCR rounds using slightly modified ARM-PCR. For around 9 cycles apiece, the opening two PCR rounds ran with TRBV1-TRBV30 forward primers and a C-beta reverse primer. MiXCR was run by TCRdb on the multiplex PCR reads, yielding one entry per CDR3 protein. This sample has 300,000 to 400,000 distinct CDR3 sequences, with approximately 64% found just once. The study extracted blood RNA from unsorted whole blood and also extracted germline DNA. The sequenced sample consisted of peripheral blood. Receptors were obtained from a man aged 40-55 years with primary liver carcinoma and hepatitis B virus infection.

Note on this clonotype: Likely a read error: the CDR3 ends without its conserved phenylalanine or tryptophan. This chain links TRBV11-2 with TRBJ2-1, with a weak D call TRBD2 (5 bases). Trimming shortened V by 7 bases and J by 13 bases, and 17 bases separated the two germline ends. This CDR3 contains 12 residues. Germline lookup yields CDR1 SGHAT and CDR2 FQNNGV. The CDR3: CASMSRGPEQFI. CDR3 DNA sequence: TGTGCCAGCATGTCCCGCGGGCCCGAACAGTTCATC.

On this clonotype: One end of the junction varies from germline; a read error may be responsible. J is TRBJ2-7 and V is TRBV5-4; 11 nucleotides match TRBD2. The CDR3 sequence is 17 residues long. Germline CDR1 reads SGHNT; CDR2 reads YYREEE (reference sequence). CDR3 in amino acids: CASSLGLAGVSSYEQHF. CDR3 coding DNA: TGTGCCAGCAGCCTAGGACTAGCGGGTGTCAGCTCCTACGAGCAGCACTTC.

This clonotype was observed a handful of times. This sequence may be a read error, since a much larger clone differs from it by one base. CDR3 nucleotide sequence: TGCGGCGTTGCCCGGGTCCTCACAGATACGCAGTATTTT. Amino acid sequence: CGVARVLTDTQYF. The chain recombines TRBV29-1 with TRBJ2-3; D unclear. The CDR3 spans 13 residues. Germline V lookup: CDR1 SQVTM, CDR2 ANQGSEA.

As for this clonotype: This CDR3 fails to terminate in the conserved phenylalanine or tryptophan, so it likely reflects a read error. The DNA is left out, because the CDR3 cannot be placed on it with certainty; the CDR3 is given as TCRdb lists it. The CDR3 loop is CATTGTEQFL. The chain combines TRBV21-1 with TRBJ2-1; the table gives TRBD1 as D, unverified against the DNA. TRBV21-1 is a pseudogene. The CDR3 has 10 amino acids, counting both end residues.

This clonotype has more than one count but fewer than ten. The CDR3 protein is CASSYSGGGPSYEQYF. CDR3 DNA: TGTGCCAGCAGTTACTCGGGCGGGGGACCCTCCTACGAGCAGTACTTC. This chain uses TRBV6-5 with TRBJ2-7; 7 bases are shared with TRBD2. CDR1 and CDR2 (germline): MNHEY, SVGAGI. Unmatched junction bases numbered 5, after V lost 0 bases and J lost 0 bases. This CDR3 spans 16 amino acids.

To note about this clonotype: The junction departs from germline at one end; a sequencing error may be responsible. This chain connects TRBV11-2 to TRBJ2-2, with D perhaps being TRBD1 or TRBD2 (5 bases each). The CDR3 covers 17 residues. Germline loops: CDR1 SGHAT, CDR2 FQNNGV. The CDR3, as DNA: TGTACCAGCAGCCAAAAAGGACATGGGGCCGACACCGGGGAGCTGGTTTTT. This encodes CTSSQKGHGADTGELVF. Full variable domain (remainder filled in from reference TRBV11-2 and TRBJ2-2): EAGVAQSPRYKIIEKRQSVAFWCNPISGHATLYWYQQILGQGPKLLIQFQNNGVVDDSQLPKDRFSAERLKGVDSTLKIQPAKLEDSAVYLCTSSQKGHGADTGELVFGEGSRLTVL.

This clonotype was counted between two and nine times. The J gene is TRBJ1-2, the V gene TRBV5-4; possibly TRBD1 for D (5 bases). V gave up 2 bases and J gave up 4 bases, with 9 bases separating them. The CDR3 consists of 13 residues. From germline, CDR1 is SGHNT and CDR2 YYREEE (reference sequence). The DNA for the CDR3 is TGTGCCAGCAGCTTAGACGGGACCTATGGCTACACCTTC. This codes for CASSLDGTYGYTF.

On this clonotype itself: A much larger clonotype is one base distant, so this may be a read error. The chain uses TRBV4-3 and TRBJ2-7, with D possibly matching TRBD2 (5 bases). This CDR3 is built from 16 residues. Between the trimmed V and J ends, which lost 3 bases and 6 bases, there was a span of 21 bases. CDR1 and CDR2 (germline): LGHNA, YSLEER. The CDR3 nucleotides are TGCGCCAGCAGCCAGGGATTGGGCGGACTTCCCTGCGAGCAGTACTTC. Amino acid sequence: CASSQGLGGLPCEQYF.

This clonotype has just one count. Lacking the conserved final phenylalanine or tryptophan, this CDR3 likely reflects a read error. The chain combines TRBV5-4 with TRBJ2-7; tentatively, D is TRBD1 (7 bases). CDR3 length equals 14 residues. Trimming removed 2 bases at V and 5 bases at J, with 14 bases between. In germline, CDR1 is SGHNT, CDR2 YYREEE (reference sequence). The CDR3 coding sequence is TGTGCCAGCAGCTTTGCAGGGGGAGGAAACGAGCAGTACTCC. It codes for CASSFAGGGNEQYS.

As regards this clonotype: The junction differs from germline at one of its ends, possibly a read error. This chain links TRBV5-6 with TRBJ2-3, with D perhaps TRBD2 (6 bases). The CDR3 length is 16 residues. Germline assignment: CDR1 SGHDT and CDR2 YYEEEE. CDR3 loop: CVSSIGRGTSTYTQYF. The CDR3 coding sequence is TGTGTCAGCAGCATAGGGCGGGGAACTAGCACATATACGCAGTATTTT.

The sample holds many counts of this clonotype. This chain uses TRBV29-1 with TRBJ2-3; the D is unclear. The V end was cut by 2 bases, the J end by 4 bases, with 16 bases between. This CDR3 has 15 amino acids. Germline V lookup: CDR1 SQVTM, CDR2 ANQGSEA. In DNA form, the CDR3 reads TGCAGCGTTGAACGATGGGTTAGGGCGGCAGATACGCAGTATTTT. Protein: CSVERWVRAADTQYF.

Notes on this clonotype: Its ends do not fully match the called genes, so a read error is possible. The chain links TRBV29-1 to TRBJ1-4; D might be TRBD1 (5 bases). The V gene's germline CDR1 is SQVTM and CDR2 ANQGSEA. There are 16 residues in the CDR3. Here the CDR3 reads CSVIQGRLGTNQKLFF. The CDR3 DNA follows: TGCAGTGTGATTCAGGGACGGTTGGGGACTAATCAAAAACTGTTTTTT.

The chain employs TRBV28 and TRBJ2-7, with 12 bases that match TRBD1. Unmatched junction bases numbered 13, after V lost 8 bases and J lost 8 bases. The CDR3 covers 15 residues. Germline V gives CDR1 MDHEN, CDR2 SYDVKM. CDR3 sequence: CASYSPGQGARKQYF. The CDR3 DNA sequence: TGTGCCAGCTACTCTCCGGGACAGGGGGCGCGTAAGCAGTACTTC. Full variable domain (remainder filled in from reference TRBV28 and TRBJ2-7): DVKVTQSSRYLVKRTGEKVFLECVQDMDHENMFWYRQDPGLGLRLIYFSYDVKMKEKGDIPEGYSVSREKKERFSLILESASTNQTSMYLCASYSPGQGARKQYFGPGTRLTVT.

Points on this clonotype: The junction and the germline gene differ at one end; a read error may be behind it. The CDR3 sequence is CAINEQEEETQYF. DNA of the CDR3: TGTGCCATCAATGAGCAGGAGGAGGAGACCCAGTACTTC. V and J are TRBV10-3 and TRBJ2-5; maybe TRBD2 (5 bases). This CDR3 has 13 residues. Per the germline V gene, CDR1 is ENHRY and CDR2 is SYGVKD.

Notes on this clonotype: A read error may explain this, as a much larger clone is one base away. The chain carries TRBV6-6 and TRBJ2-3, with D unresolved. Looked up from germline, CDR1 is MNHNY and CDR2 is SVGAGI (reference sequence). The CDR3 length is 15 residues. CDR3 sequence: CANSYSRPVPDTQYF. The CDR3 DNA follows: TGTGCCAACAGTTACTCGAGACCCGTCCCAGATACGCAGTATTTT.

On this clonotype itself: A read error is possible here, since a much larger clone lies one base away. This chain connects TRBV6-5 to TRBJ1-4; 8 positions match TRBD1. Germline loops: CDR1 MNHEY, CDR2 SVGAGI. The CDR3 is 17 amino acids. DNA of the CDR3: TGTGCCAGCAATTACTCGATACCAGGGGGCACTAATGAAAAACTGTTTTTT. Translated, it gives CASNYSIPGGTNEKLFF.

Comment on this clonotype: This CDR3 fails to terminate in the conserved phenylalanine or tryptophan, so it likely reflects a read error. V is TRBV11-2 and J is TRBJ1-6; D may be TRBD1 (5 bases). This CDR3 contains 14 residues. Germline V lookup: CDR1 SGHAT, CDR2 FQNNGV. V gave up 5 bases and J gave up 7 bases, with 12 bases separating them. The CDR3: CASSATGGNSPLHS. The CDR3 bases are TGTGCCAGCAGCGCAACAGGAGGGAATTCACCCCTCCACTCT.

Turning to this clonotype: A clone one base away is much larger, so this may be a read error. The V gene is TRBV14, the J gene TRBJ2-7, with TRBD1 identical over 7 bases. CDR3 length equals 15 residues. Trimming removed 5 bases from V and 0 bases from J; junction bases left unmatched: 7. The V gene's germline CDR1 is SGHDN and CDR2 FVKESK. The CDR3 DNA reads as TGTGCCAGCAGCTCCCGACAGGGTATCTCCTACGAGCAGTACTTC. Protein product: CASSSRQGISYEQYF.

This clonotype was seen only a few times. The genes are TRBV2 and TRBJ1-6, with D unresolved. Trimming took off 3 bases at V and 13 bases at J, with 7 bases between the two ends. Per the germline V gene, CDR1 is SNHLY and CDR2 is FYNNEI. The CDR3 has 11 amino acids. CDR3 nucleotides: TGTGCCAGCAGTGACTCGACCCCCCTCCACTTT. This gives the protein CASSDSTPLHF.

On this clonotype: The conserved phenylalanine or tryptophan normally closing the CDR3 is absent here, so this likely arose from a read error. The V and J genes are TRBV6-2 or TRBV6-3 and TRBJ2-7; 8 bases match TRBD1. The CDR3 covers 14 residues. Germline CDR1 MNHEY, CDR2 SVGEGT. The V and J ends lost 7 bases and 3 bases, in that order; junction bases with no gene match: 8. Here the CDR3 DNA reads TGTGCCAGCACAAGGACAGGGTCGGGCTACGAGCAGTACTCC. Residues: CASTRTGSGYEQYS.

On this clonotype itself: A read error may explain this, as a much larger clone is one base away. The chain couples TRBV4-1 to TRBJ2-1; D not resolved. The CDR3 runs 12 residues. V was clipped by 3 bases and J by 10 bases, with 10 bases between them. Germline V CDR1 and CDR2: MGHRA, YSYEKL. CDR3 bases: TGCGCCAGCAGCCACGTTGCCGGGGAGCAGTTCTTC. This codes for CASSHVAGEQFF.

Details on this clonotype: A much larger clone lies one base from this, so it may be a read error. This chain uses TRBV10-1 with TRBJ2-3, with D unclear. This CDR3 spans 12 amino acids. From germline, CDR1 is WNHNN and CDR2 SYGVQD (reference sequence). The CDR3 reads CTSSDSTDTQYF. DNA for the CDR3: TGCACCAGCAGTGACAGCACAGATACGCAGTATTTT.

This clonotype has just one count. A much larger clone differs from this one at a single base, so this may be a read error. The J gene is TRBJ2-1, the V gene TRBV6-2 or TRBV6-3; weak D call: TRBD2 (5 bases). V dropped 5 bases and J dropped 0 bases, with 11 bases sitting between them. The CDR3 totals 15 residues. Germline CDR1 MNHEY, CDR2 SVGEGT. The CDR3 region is CASSIARSSYNEQFF. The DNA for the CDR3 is TGTGCCAGCAGTATAGCGCGTAGCTCCTACAATGAGCAGTTCTTC.

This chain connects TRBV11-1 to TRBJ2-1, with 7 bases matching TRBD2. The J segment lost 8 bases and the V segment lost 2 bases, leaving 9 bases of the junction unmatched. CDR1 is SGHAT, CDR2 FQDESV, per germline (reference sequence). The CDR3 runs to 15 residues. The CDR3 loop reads CASSLSLPGGYEQFF. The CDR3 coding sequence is TGTGCCAGCAGCTTAAGCCTACCGGGAGGATATGAGCAGTTCTTC.

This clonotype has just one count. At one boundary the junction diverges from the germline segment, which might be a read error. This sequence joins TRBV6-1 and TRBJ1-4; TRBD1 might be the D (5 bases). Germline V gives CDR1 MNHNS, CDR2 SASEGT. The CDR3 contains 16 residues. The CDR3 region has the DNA TGTGCCAGCCAGGGCGGCGGCCTAAGAACTAATGAAAAACTGCTTTTT. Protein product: CASQGGGLRTNEKLLF.

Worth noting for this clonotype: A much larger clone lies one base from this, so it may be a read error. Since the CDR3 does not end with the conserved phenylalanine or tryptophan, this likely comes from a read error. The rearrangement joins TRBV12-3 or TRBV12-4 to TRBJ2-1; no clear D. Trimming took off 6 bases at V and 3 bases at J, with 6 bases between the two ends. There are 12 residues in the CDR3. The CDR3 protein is CASRADYNEQFL. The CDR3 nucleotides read TGTGCCAGCAGGGCCGACTACAATGAGCAGTTCTTA.

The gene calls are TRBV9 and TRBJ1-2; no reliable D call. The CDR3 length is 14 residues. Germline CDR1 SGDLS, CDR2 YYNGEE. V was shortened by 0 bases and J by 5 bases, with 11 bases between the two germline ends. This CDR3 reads CASSVEMEGYGYTF. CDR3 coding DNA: TGTGCCAGCAGCGTAGAGATGGAAGGATATGGCTACACCTTC.